These T cell receptor beta chains were read from a single sample in a study of blood T cell repertoires in COVID-19. Here immunoSEQ multiplex PCR was the method, and the copy in TCRdb shows in-frame clones only, minus some. The sample gives more than 95,000 clones, 70% to 90% of which show up once; 3% to 4.5% is in the top ten. The sample taken for sequencing was peripheral blood. The receptors come from a woman aged 55-70 years with acute or convalescent COVID-19. Both conserved end residues are part of each CDR3.

>TRBV11-2|TRBJ2-1
CASSLYLAGPNEQFF
>TRBV3-1/TRBV3-2|TRBJ2-1
CASGMEGVYYNEQFF
>TRBV5-4|TRBJ1-1
CASNKQGFENTEAFF
>TRBV6-5|TRBJ2-7
CASSYSGSLSYEQYF
>TRBV30|TRBJ2-4
CAWSVRGGILAKNIQYF
>TRBV6-5|TRBJ1-6
CASSYSGTGGNSPLHF
>TRBV11-2|TRBJ2-7
CASIGQLTYEQYF
>TRBV27|TRBJ2-7
CASSFQGASHEQYF
>TRBV11-2|TRBJ1-2
CASSLESGINYGYTF
>TRBV29-1|TRBJ1-2
CSVEGQTLYGYTF
>TRBV5-1|TRBJ2-1
CASSNGLAGGNEQFF
>TRBV19|TRBJ1-2
CASSIKGNYGYTF
>TRBV25-1|TRBJ1-6
CASSPYRGMSSPLHF
>TRBV28|TRBJ1-1
CASSGTGGMNTEAFF
>TRBV10-3|TRBJ1-1
CAISEYGGIEAFF
>TRBV6-5|TRBJ2-1
CASRGSGRGNEQFF
>TRBV10-3|TRBJ1-2
CAVLSQGAGGYTF
>TRBV28|TRBJ2-7
CASSFSGSRYEQYF
>TRBV6-2/TRBV6-3|TRBJ1-2
CASSSARESAALFYGYTF
>TRBV7-8|TRBJ1-5
CASSRYRGRYQPQHF
>TRBV11-2|TRBJ2-2
CASSIRRLTGELFF
>TRBV5-5|TRBJ1-4
CASSYQGREKLFF
>TRBV14|TRBJ1-6
CASSLFPSGGGRVSPLHF
>TRBV15|TRBJ2-1
CATSRGAPGLAGRGFYNEQFF
>TRBV28|TRBJ2-3
CATLAGGYTDTQYF
>TRBV28|TRBJ1-2
CASISGGSHGYTF
>TRBV5-1|TRBJ2-6
CASSLDPLAGANVLTF
>TRBV3-1/TRBV3-2|TRBJ2-1
CASSQQQGYSGNEQFF
>TRBV5-1|TRBJ1-6
CASSSGQGGNSPLHF
>TRBV10-2|TRBJ2-3
CATRAGDSDTQYF
>TRBV2|TRBJ1-1
CASSVDTDTEAFF
>TRBV29-1|TRBJ1-4
CSALLGGEKLFF
>TRBV19|TRBJ2-7
CASSIDFSGIAYEQYF
>TRBV5-1|TRBJ2-1
CASSDTGGEQFF
>TRBV19|TRBJ2-2
CASSIVGGTGELFF
>TRBV7-9|TRBJ1-1
CASSPGDSLNTEAFF
>TRBV7-3|TRBJ1-1
CASSLEGDTEAFF
>TRBV5-1|TRBJ1-2
CASSLGGEGYTF
>TRBV5-6|TRBJ2-3
CASSRPSGRADTQYF
>TRBV7-3|TRBJ2-3
CASSPGIKDTQYF
>TRBV6-1|TRBJ1-6
CASSEQNYNSPLHF
>TRBV2|TRBJ2-3
CASNLAGLTDTQYF
>TRBV28|TRBJ1-1
CASTGVTEAFF
>TRBV5-5|TRBJ2-7
CASSPTTGGVSYEQYF
>TRBV3-1/TRBV3-2|TRBJ2-1
CASSQDGDWGSYNEQFF
>TRBV19|TRBJ2-3
CASSVTSPAADTQYF
>TRBV28|TRBJ2-3
CASSLPYGNTQYF
>TRBV6-1|TRBJ1-1
CASSELTLEAFF
>TRBV5-6|TRBJ1-4
CASSLYGPHAAQKLFF
>TRBV27|TRBJ2-1
CASLSGRGGNEQFF
>TRBV9|TRBJ1-1
CASSATGVTEAFF
>TRBV9|TRBJ2-1
CASSVVSGYSSYNEQFF
>TRBV5-1|TRBJ1-1
CASSARTGLLNTEAFF
>TRBV4-1|TRBJ2-1
CASSQESEGTRLFF
>TRBV6-5|TRBJ1-1
CASSGRAGTEAFF
>TRBV19|TRBJ2-5
CASSISRLGGETQYF
>TRBV6-5|TRBJ1-1
CASAPYEQRTEAFF
>TRBV7-5|TRBJ2-1
CARSLGRGLAGFGNEQFF
>TRBV18|TRBJ2-6
CASSPFEGARSGANVLTF